This T cell receptor (beta chain) was found in a study of PD-1 blockade in classical Hodgkin lymphoma. Time point specified: cycle 4 day 1 (C4D1), after five to seven weeks of nivolumab. Each patient's relapse followed autologous stem cell transplantation, and brentuximab vedotin exposure varied. To note about this clone: This same CDR3 is encoded by further DNA sequences in the sample.

Libraries were prepared by immunoSEQ multiplex PCR; TCRdb keeps only in-frame clonotypes and omits some of them. Counted here are some 17,000 clones, about 65% occurring once; the ten biggest clones make up less than 9.5%. This CDR3 has 13 residues. V lost 0 bases and J lost 7, with 7 bases in between. Germline CDR1 reads ENHRY; CDR2 reads SYGVKD. This clonotype was obtained from a human donor with classical Hodgkin lymphoma. This chain joins TRBV10-3 and TRBJ1-5; D uncertain. This sample comprised peripheral blood mononuclear cells (PBMCs), obtained before the fourth cycle of nivolumab. Written as DNA, the CDR3 is TGTGCCATCAGTGAGTCCGTGGGGCAGCCCCAGCATTTT. Amino acids: CAISESVGQPQHF.